These T cell receptor beta chains were read from a single sample in a study of CD8+ T cells in alopecia areata. The protocol was immunoSEQ multiplex PCR, while the TCRdb copy is restricted to in-frame clones and leaves out a portion. The sample comprises 75,000 to 80,000 clones, around two thirds of which are singletons, and 23% rests with the top ten. This specimen was CD8+ T cells sorted from blood, taken at week 24, from a patient treated with tofacitinib. The source of these receptors is a human donor with alopecia areata. Each CDR3 is given with its conserved first and last residue. The D gene is left open where the match is weak. A clone size is listed for some rows: how often the clone was seen (once, few, many), or a class if it is expanded.

size | J | V | D | CDR3 | DNA
- | TRBJ2-7 | TRBV27 | - | CASSLTSGYEQYF | TGTGCCAGCAGTTTGACCAGCGGGTATGAGCAGTACTTC
- | TRBJ2-1 | TRBV14 | - | CASSPRGEAPYNEQFF | TGTGCCAGCAGCCCTAGGGGGGAGGCTCCCTACAATGAGCAGTTCTTC
- | TRBJ1-1 | TRBV7-2 | - | CASSLASRGNTEAFF | TGTGCCAGCAGCTTAGCTTCCAGGGGGAACACTGAAGCTTTCTTT
- | TRBJ2-3 | TRBV7-3 | TRBD2 | CASSPTHPGLAGDIDTQYF | TGTGCCAGCAGCCCTACGCATCCCGGACTAGCGGGGGATATAGATACGCAGTATTTT
- | TRBJ1-1 | TRBV6-6 | - | CASSYGTYLNTEAFF | TGTGCCAGCAGTTACGGGACTTATCTGAACACTGAAGCTTTCTTT
- | TRBJ2-7 | TRBV27 | - | CASSFGGLYEQYF | TGTGCCAGCAGTTTTGGGGGACTCTACGAGCAGTACTTC
- | TRBJ1-1 | TRBV19 | - | CASSFGQNTEAFF | TGTGCCAGTAGCTTTGGACAGAACACTGAAGCTTTCTTT
- | TRBJ2-1 | TRBV9 | - | CASSVEWSYNEQFF | TGTGCCAGCAGCGTAGAGTGGTCATACAATGAGCAGTTCTTC
- | TRBJ1-2 | TRBV14 | - | CASSQGPSEIDYGYTF | TGTGCCAGCAGCCAGGGTCCCTCCGAGATCGACTATGGCTACACCTTC
few | TRBJ2-7 | TRBV25-1 | - | CASSVTTPYEQYF | TGTGCCAGCAGCGTGACAACCCCCTACGAGCAGTACTTC
few | TRBJ2-1 | TRBV27 | TRBD2 | CASTYGGGDNEQFF | TGTGCCAGCACTTATGGCGGGGGGGACAATGAGCAGTTCTTC
few | TRBJ1-5 | TRBV7-2 | - | CASSLAPVTEPQHF | TGTGCCAGCAGCTTAGCGCCAGTTACAGAGCCCCAGCATTTT
- | TRBJ1-4 | TRBV27 | - | CASSPRTLGKLFF | TGTGCCAGCAGTCCCCGTACACTGGGGAAACTGTTTTTT
medium-sized | TRBJ1-2 | TRBV5-8 | - | CASSWGEYYGYTF | TGTGCCAGCAGCTGGGGGGAATACTATGGCTACACCTTC
- | TRBJ2-1 | TRBV18 | - | CASSPYDRPGGNEQFF | TGTGCCAGCTCACCATACGACAGGCCGGGGGGCAATGAGCAGTTCTTC
- | TRBJ1-1 | TRBV27 | - | CASSTGSEAFF | TGTGCCAGCAGCACTGGGTCTGAAGCTTTCTTT
- | TRBJ2-7 | TRBV27 | TRBD2 | CASSLVSGRAYEQYF | TGTGCCAGTAGTTTGGTCAGCGGGAGGGCCTACGAGCAGTACTTC
- | TRBJ2-7 | TRBV4-1 | - | CASSQSPTSGVYEQYF | TGCGCCAGCAGCCAATCTCCGACGAGTGGGGTTTACGAGCAGTACTTC
- | TRBJ2-4 | TRBV5-6 | - | CASSYSPGNIQYF | TGTGCCAGCAGCTACAGCCCAGGAAACATTCAGTACTTC
- | TRBJ1-1 | TRBV2 | - | CASSDFVANEAFF | TGTGCCAGCAGTGATTTCGTTGCCAATGAAGCTTTCTTT
few | TRBJ2-5 | TRBV19 | - | CASSTTQETQYF | TGTGCCAGTAGTACGACTCAAGAGACCCAGTACTTC
once | TRBJ2-1 | TRBV29-1 | - | CSVEAWRKTENEQFF | TGCAGCGTTGAAGCATGGCGTAAAACCGAAAATGAGCAGTTCTTC
- | TRBJ2-1 | TRBV2 | TRBD2 | CARQGTSGSNEQFF | TGTGCCAGGCAGGGGACTAGCGGGAGTAATGAGCAGTTCTTC
- | TRBJ2-1 | TRBV4-1 | - | CASSQDQGRGNEQFF | TGCGCCAGCAGCCAAGATCAAGGTAGGGGAAATGAGCAGTTCTTC
few | TRBJ2-7 | TRBV5-1 | - | CASSLAGQPGESYEQYF | TGCGCCAGCAGCTTGGCAGGACAACCTGGGGAATCCTACGAGCAGTACTTC
- | TRBJ2-1 | TRBV5-1 | TRBD2 | CASSLERGYNEQFF | TGCGCCAGCAGCTTGGAGCGGGGGTACAATGAGCAGTTCTTC
once | TRBJ2-7 | TRBV6-5 | - | CASSYSKIGSSYEQYF | TGTGCCAGCAGTTACTCGAAGATTGGCAGCTCCTACGAGCAGTACTTC
once | TRBJ1-1 | TRBV27 | - | CASSWGVNTEAFF | TGTGCCAGCAGCTGGGGAGTTAACACTGAAGCTTTCTTT
- | TRBJ1-1 | TRBV7-2 | - | CASSHMNTEAFF | TGTGCCAGCAGCCACATGAACACTGAAGCTTTCTTT
- | TRBJ1-5 | TRBV27 | - | CASSFTPAYQPQHF | TGTGCCAGCAGTTTCACTCCAGCTTATCAGCCCCAGCATTTT
- | TRBJ1-1 | TRBV27 | - | CASSLYGRTEAFF | TGTGCCAGCAGTTTGTATGGGCGGACTGAAGCTTTCTTT
- | TRBJ2-3 | TRBV7-9 | TRBD2 | CASSLELAGATDTQYF | TGTGCCAGCAGCTTAGAACTAGCGGGAGCCACAGATACGCAGTATTTT
- | TRBJ1-6 | TRBV14 | - | CASSQADPPLHF | TGTGCCAGCAGCCAAGCTGACCCACCCCTCCACTTT
- | TRBJ2-7 | TRBV6-5 | TRBD1 | CASSYRTGAYEQYF | TGTGCCAGCAGTTACAGGACAGGGGCCTACGAGCAGTACTTC
- | TRBJ1-1 | TRBV4-1 | - | CASSQEVGMNTEAFF | TGCGCCAGCAGCCAAGAGGTGGGAATGAACACTGAAGCTTTCTTT
- | TRBJ2-3 | TRBV7-9 | - | CASRGGADTQYF | TGTGCCAGCAGGGGTGGGGCAGATACGCAGTATTTT
few | TRBJ2-1 | TRBV29-1 | - | CSVEGPGADNEQFF | TGCAGCGTTGAGGGCCCCGGGGCCGACAATGAGCAGTTCTTC
- | TRBJ1-2 | TRBV2 | - | CASWSGSGYGYTF | TGTGCCAGCTGGTCAGGGTCCGGCTATGGCTACACCTTC
- | TRBJ2-7 | TRBV9 | TRBD2 | CASSVSPGLAGDEQYF | TGTGCCAGCAGCGTTAGCCCGGGACTAGCGGGAGACGAGCAGTACTTC
- | TRBJ2-7 | TRBV27 | TRBD1 | CASSLGTAYEQYF | TGTGCCAGCAGTTTAGGGACAGCATACGAGCAGTACTTC
- | TRBJ2-2 | TRBV4-1 | - | CASSQDDSYTGELFF | TGCGCCAGCAGCCAAGATGACAGTTACACCGGGGAGCTGTTTTTT
- | TRBJ2-5 | TRBV19 | - | CASSEAGLVWETQYF | TGTGCCAGTAGTGAAGCAGGGCTCGTGTGGGAGACCCAGTACTTC
- | TRBJ2-1 | TRBV4-1 | TRBD2 | CASSQVSAGGPRDEQFF | TGCGCCAGCAGCCAAGTGTCGGCGGGGGGGCCACGCGATGAGCAGTTCTTC
- | TRBJ2-2 | TRBV7-9 | - | CASSLADTGELFF | TGTGCCAGCAGCTTAGCTGACACCGGGGAGCTGTTTTTT